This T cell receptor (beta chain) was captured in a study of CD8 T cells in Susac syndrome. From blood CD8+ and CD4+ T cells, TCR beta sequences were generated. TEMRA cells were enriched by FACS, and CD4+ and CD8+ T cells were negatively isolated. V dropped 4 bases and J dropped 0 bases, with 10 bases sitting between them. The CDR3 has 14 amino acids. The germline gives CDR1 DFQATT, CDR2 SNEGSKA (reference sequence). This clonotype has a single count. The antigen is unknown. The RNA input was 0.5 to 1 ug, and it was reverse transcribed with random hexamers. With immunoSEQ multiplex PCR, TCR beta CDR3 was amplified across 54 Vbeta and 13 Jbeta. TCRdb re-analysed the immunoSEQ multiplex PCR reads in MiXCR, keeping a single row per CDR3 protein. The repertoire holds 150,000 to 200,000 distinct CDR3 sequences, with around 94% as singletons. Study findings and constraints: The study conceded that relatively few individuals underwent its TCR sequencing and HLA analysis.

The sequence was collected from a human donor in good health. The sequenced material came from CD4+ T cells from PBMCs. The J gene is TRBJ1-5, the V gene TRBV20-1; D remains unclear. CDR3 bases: TGCAGTGCTACCGAGGTTAATAGCAATCAGCCCCAGCATTTT. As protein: CSATEVNSNQPQHF.